This T cell receptor beta chain was sequenced in a study of cytomegalovirus exposure and HLA in healthy donors. Germline V lookup: CDR1 LNHDA, CDR2 SQIVND (reference sequence). Trimming removed 7 bases from V and 4 bases from J; junction bases left unmatched: 15. The CDR3 contains 16 residues. Notes on the study in general: Being productive about 90% or about 30% of the time was typical of most TCR beta V segments in an earlier analysis. In all likelihood, a cluster of highly shared sequence variants was a sequencing artifact.

Primers for the PCR totalled 60 Vbeta and 13 Jbeta. The method was immunoSEQ multiplex PCR; TCRdb's version includes in-frame clones alone and lacks a portion of them. The data show about 60,000 clones, 65% to 85% seen once. Of note for this clone: Its specificity is not known.

Nominally healthy donors were sampled, though unrecorded immune exposures were likely. Sequencing was carried out using PBMCs. This chain uses TRBV19 with TRBJ2-7; 8 bases agree with TRBD1. The TCR was taken from a female donor in good health and CMV-seronegative. CDR3 region: CASTATGGTGGYEQYF. CDR3 DNA: TGTGCCAGTACGGCCACAGGGGGAACTGGAGGATACGAGCAGTACTTC.